The rows below give T cell receptor beta chains drawn from one sample of a study of blood T cell repertoires in COVID-19. The table came from immunoSEQ multiplex PCR; TCRdb's copy has only in-frame clones and leaves some out. The sample lists a few hundred thousand clones, about nine tenths occurring once. Sequencing was carried out using PBMCs or T cells enriched from blood (not recorded which). These receptors all come from a woman between 18 and 29 years old who had recovered from COVID-19. Each CDR3 is given with its conserved first and last residue. The order of the fields is clone size, D gene, J gene, V gene, CDR3 DNA, CDR3 protein. D genes are given only for firm matches. Where a row states a size, it is once, few, many or the class of an expanded clone; other rows omit it.

NA | TRBD2 | TRBJ2-7 | TRBV5-6 | TGTGCCAGCAGCTTGGGCCTAGCGGGAGGGATGAACGAGCAGTACTTC | CASSLGLAGGMNEQYF
NA | NA | TRBJ1-5 | TRBV7-9 | TGTGCCAGCAGCTTAGGAGGGGAGGGCAATCAGCCCCAGCATTTT | CASSLGGEGNQPQHF
NA | NA | TRBJ2-7 | TRBV30 | TGTGCCTGGCGCAGGGGACGGACCTACGAGCAGTACTTC | CAWRRGRTYEQYF
NA | TRBD2 | TRBJ2-5 | TRBV6-2/TRBV6-3 | TGTGCCAGCAGTTACTCGACCAGCGGGAAGTACTTC | CASSYSTSGKYF
NA | TRBD2 | TRBJ2-1 | TRBV10-1 | TGCGCCAGGAAGGGACTAGCGGGGTACAATGAGCAGTTCTTC | CARKGLAGYNEQFF
NA | NA | TRBJ2-6 | TRBV6-4 | TGTGCCAGCAGTGGAACAGGCCACTCTGGGGCCAACGTCCTGACTTTC | CASSGTGHSGANVLTF
NA | NA | TRBJ2-7 | TRBV7-6 | TGTGCCAGCAGCTTAGAGGCAGGATCCTCCTACGAGCAGTACTTC | CASSLEAGSSYEQYF
NA | NA | TRBJ1-1 | TRBV5-4 | TGTGCCAGCAGCTTGTCTCTGAACACTGAAGCTTTCTTT | CASSLSLNTEAFF
NA | NA | TRBJ2-5 | TRBV5-6 | TGTGCCAGCAGCTTGGCGGCGGAAGAGACCCAGTACTTC | CASSLAAEETQYF
NA | TRBD1 | TRBJ1-5 | TRBV28 | TGTGCCAGCAGTTCCCCGGGACAGGCGTGGGATCAGCCCCAGCATTTT | CASSSPGQAWDQPQHF
NA | TRBD2 | TRBJ2-3 | TRBV5-1 | TGCGCCAGCAGCTTGGTAGCGGGAGTTAGAGATACGCAGTATTTT | CASSLVAGVRDTQYF
NA | NA | TRBJ1-2 | TRBV2 | TGTGCCAGCAGTGGGACAGACTACTATGGCTACACCTTC | CASSGTDYYGYTF
NA | NA | TRBJ1-6 | TRBV12-2 | TGTGCAAACCCGGATTCACCCCTCCACTTT | CANPDSPLHF
NA | TRBD1 | TRBJ1-2 | TRBV11-2 | TGTGCCAGCAGCCCCGAGCGGGGACAGGGATATGGCTACACCTTC | CASSPERGQGYGYTF
NA | TRBD1 | TRBJ1-4 | TRBV7-9 | TGTGCCAGCAGCTACTGGGACAGGGGCGAAAAACTGTTTTTT | CASSYWDRGEKLFF
many | TRBD1 | TRBJ2-1 | TRBV4-1 | TGCGCCAGCAGCCAAGAGGAGACAGGGTACAATGAGCAGTTCTTC | CASSQEETGYNEQFF
NA | NA | TRBJ2-4 | TRBV5-6 | TGTGCCAGCAGCTTGGCAGGGACCAAAAACATTCAGTACTTC | CASSLAGTKNIQYF
NA | TRBD1 | TRBJ1-5 | TRBV18 | TGTGCCAGCTCCCAAGGGACAGTTCGTAACCAGCCCCAGCATTTT | CASSQGTVRNQPQHF
once | NA | TRBJ2-7 | TRBV5-5 | TGTGCCAGCAGCTTGGCGTCCGGACTGGAGGATTACGAGCAGTACTTC | CASSLASGLEDYEQYF
NA | TRBD2 | TRBJ2-3 | TRBV9 | TGTGCCAGCAGCCTAGGCACTAGCGGGGGGGCGGATACGCAGTATTTT | CASSLGTSGGADTQYF
NA | NA | TRBJ2-7 | TRBV5-4 | TGTGCCAGCAGCTTGATGGGTACAGGTGTCCTCTCCTACGAGCAGTACTTC | CASSLMGTGVLSYEQYF
NA | TRBD1 | TRBJ1-2 | TRBV6-5 | TGTGCCAGCAGGAGACAGGGCTCAAACTATGGCTACACCTTC | CASRRQGSNYGYTF
NA | NA | TRBJ1-6 | TRBV9 | TGTGCCAGCAGCGTAGTTGGGGGGGTCCTCCACTTT | CASSVVGGVLHF
once | TRBD2 | TRBJ2-1 | TRBV2 | TGTGCCAGCAGTGAAACTAGCGGGAGTTTGAATGAGCAGTTCTTC | CASSETSGSLNEQFF
NA | NA | TRBJ1-2 | TRBV21-1 | TGTGCCAGCAGCGCACGAATACAGGGTCATGGCTACACCTTC | CASSARIQGHGYTF
NA | TRBD1 | TRBJ1-4 | TRBV5-6 | TGTGCCAGCAGCTTGACAGGGGCCCGCGAAAAACTGTTTTTT | CASSLTGAREKLFF
NA | TRBD1 | TRBJ2-2 | TRBV9 | TGTGCCAGCAGCCGACGGACAGGGGTAGACCCCGGGGAGCTGTTTTTT | CASSRRTGVDPGELFF
NA | NA | TRBJ1-2 | TRBV27 | TGTGCCAGCAGTTCTTACCGGGGGGTATCTAACTATGGCTACACCTTC | CASSSYRGVSNYGYTF
NA | NA | TRBJ1-2 | TRBV20-1 | TGCAGTGCCTCCGACGGGAATGGCTACACCTTC | CSASDGNGYTF
NA | NA | TRBJ1-5 | TRBV19 | TGTGCCAGTTCCGGTGAGGTCTATCAGCCCCAGCATTTT | CASSGEVYQPQHF
NA | NA | TRBJ2-7 | TRBV5-4 | TGTGCCAGCAGCCCCCGGGGTGGCAGCCCCTTCTCCTACGAGCAGTACTTC | CASSPRGGSPFSYEQYF
NA | TRBD1 | TRBJ1-5 | TRBV6-5 | TGTGCCAGCGGGGGGCCCAGGGGGAGATGGCAGCCCCAGCATTTT | CASGGPRGRWQPQHF
NA | TRBD2 | TRBJ2-5 | TRBV5-8 | TGTGCCAGCAGCTCTGGATGGACTAGCGGACAAGAGACCCAGTACTTC | CASSSGWTSGQETQYF
NA | NA | TRBJ1-5 | TRBV6-1 | TGTGCCAGCAGTGAACAGGGCAGTCAGCCCCAGCATTTT | CASSEQGSQPQHF
NA | TRBD1 | TRBJ2-3 | TRBV7-9 | TGTGCCAGCAGCTTGGATTGGACAGGGGACAGCACAGATACGCAGTATTTT | CASSLDWTGDSTDTQYF
NA | TRBD1 | TRBJ1-3 | TRBV2 | TGTGCCAGCAGCTTAGACAGGGGCGGAAACACCATATATTTT | CASSLDRGGNTIYF
NA | NA | TRBJ1-2 | TRBV15 | TGTGCCACCAGCAGAGATCAGGGCAGGGCCTATGGCTACACCTTC | CATSRDQGRAYGYTF